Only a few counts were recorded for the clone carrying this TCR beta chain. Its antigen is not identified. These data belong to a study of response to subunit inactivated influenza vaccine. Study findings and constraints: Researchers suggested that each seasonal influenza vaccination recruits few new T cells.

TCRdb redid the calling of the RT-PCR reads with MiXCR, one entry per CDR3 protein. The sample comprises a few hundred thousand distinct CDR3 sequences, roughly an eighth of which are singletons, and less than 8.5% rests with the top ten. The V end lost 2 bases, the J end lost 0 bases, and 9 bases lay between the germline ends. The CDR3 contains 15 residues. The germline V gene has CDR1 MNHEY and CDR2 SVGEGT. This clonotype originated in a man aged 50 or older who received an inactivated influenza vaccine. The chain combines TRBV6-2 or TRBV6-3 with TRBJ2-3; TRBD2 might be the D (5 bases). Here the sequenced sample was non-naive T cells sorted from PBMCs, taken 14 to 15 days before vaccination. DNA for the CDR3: TGTGCCAGCAGTTACACGGGGTCAAGCACAGATACGCAGTATTTT. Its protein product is CASSYTGSSTDTQYF.